This T cell receptor (beta chain) was captured in a study of blood T cell repertoires in COVID-19. Looking at the study overall: Sources were T cells, B-cell-depleted T cells, or PBMCs; the material itself was cDNA or gDNA.

How the authors handled the data: Cell counts per sample came from amplifying reference gene primers. Assay used: immunoSEQ multiplex PCR; TCRdb lists only in-frame clones, some missing. D and trimming come from the DNA, and the V and J calls and clone size come from that table. The sample lists some 200,000 clones, about 83% occurring once. The CDR3 sequence is 15 residues long. Germline assignment: CDR1 ENHRY and CDR2 SYGVKD. The J segment lost 7 bases and the V segment lost 3 bases, leaving 8 bases of the junction unmatched. One Seattle source followed patients from active infection through their disease course.

The chain couples TRBV10-3 to TRBJ1-3, with TRBD1 matching over 8 bases. This receptor was taken from a woman aged 70-85 years with COVID-19, enrolled during active disease. Source material: peripheral blood. The CDR3 DNA reads TGTGCCATCAGTGAAGGACAGGGTTTGGGGAACACCATATATTTT. Translation: CAISEGQGLGNTIYF.